The entry that follows covers one T cell receptor (beta chain) sequence. Its antigen is unknown. There are no base qualities to consult, and no much larger clone falls within one base. The library relied on the immunoSEQ multiplex PCR assay. A mixture of 60 forward primers for TCR Vbeta segments and 13 reverse primers for TCR Jbeta segments was used in the multiplex PCR. The CDR3 region of rearranged TCR beta genes was amplified from genomic DNA with a multiplex PCR assay. The Illumina HiSeq System was used to sequence the amplified TCR beta libraries as 87-base-pair reads. As for how the authors treated the data: Across the 700 or so repertoires, a later analysis counted some 81 million unique TCR beta chains, 9.5 million to 13 million of which were shared by at least two donors. To remove PCR and sequencing errors, raw reads were error-corrected and collapsed into unique sequences using a nearest-neighbor algorithm that merged closely related sequences. V, D and J gene segments were assigned by aligning CDR3 sequences to IMGT reference sequences. For a sequence to be retained, at least a six-nucleotide match to both a V gene segment and a J gene segment was required. A rearrangement was called productive if the CDR3 had no stop codons and remained in frame with V and J, and every other rearrangement was called non-productive. CDR3 was defined by IMGT convention, running from the second conserved V-encoded cysteine to the conserved J-encoded phenylalanine. Sequences without an unambiguous match to a single V gene segment were excluded from the earlier analysis of 450 to 750 of the donors. In an earlier analysis of approximately 590 of the donors, a V segment was called functional when productive rearrangements were above 56.7%, and segregating when the standard deviation between donors exceeded 5%. A statistical classification framework was built for diagnosing cytomegalovirus status from the catalog of TCR beta chain sequences. V and J gene assignment, in a later analysis, came from comparing TCR nucleotide sequences with IMGT/GENE-DB human TR gene sequences. In a later analysis, CDR3 sequences and most-parsimonious VDJ recombination scenarios were assigned using the TCRdist pipeline. In a later analysis, each TCR beta chain was defined by its CDR3 amino acid sequence together with its V-gene family, and reads lacking a unique V-gene family were excluded. As a way to deal with suspected cross-contamination and a sequencing artifact, a later analysis dropped over 550 nucleotide sequences that were highly shared and had low generation probability. In a later analysis, a clonal expansion index for each public chain was calculated from normalized within-repertoire ranks of inferred template counts. In a later analysis, generation probabilities were computed with a VDJ recombination model fitted to out-of-frame rearrangements, and the resulting probabilities were checked against IGoR. In a later analysis, TCR-TCR, TCR-HLA and TCR-CMV co-occurrence was scored with hypergeometric tests, and a repertoire-size bias correction was applied to TCR pairs. False discovery rates were estimated in a later analysis by permuting HLA or CMV assignments 20 times. A later analysis grouped co-occurring TCRs with DBSCAN, adding TCRdist sequence similarity when clustering within HLA-allele-positive subsets. Co-occurrence clustering excluded repertoires with fewer than 30,000 or more than 120,000 public chains, plus five with anomalous nucleotide sharing. TCRdb carries this immuneACCESS record with in-frame sequences only. Its versions omit some clonotypes, under half of them owing to an unresolved V gene in the studies checked, with the rest unexplained. V and J calls and clone size follow that table, whereas D and trimming were derived from the DNA. The sample table contains approximately 170,000 clones; only one count was recorded for over 65% of them. The ten most abundant clones make up roughly 2.7% of the sample.

The record originates from a study of cytomegalovirus exposure and HLA in healthy donors (dated by TCRdb to 2016 to 2017). With regard to the full study: An earlier analysis of several hundred of the donors reported 276 Gb of sequence data and 117 million unique TCR beta sequences obtained from about 180 million T cells. An early release covering just under 650 HLA-typed donors comprised 250 to 350 gigabases of sequencing data and roughly 85 million unique TCR sequences. Donor age, sex, ethnicity and CMV serostatus were compiled together with the repertoire data. HLA typing covered class I and class II loci at four-digit resolution. Four or five DR-DQ haplotypes were handled as single units for association and clustering, since linkage in the cohort was strong. In addition to the first cohort of several hundred subjects, a separate validation cohort of 120 different subjects was used. A later genetic analysis used genome-wide SNP genotypes for about 65% of the roughly 670 donors, treating that subset as a discovery cohort. The aim of the study was to test whether cataloging public T cell receptors could identify signatures of past pathogen exposure. An earlier analysis of around 540 of the donors applied high-throughput TCR beta sequencing to assess whether each TCR beta V gene segment acted as functional or pseudogenic. All discovery cohort repertoires had been generated using a single sequencing platform. Among the approximately 430 genotyped donors, 75% to 90% belonged to the genetic ancestry cluster associated with self-reported Caucasian donors. To predict cytomegalovirus infection status, the study brought together high-throughput TCR immunosequencing, statistical association of individual TCRs with disease status, and machine learning. The study used immunosequencing to profile the T cell repertoires of under 700 subjects and linked those repertoires to cytomegalovirus serostatus. Typing coverage varied by locus: about 620-640 donors for A, B, C, DRB1 and DQB1; approximately 500 for DQA1; more than 600 for DPA1; approximately 470 for DPB1. In a later analysis, previously published TCR beta repertoires from hundreds of donors were re-analyzed and high-resolution HLA genotyping was added so that TCR occurrence patterns could be studied. In the later analysis, no new phenotypic data were used to find candidate immune exposures; instead, reliance was placed on TCR beta sequences and their occurrence across donors. Across roughly 420 genotyped donors of the cohort, an average of about 220,000 unique TCR beta nucleotide sequences per donor were sequenced, and approximately 19% of those sequences were non-productive. The study at large found these results: A further reported finding was that TCR beta sequences accurately predicted the HLA-A and HLA-B alleles for most subjects in the first cohort. In the study, 164 TCR beta chains were listed as associated with cytomegalovirus. Compared with the roughly 700-donor mean, donors in an Asian-associated ancestry cluster had fewer N-insertions in productive TCRs, according to a later genetic analysis. Strong co-occurrence of HLA alleles, especially DR and DQ, made assigning TCR associations to individual alleles difficult. The authors suggested that the approach could potentially be generalized to other disease states and immunological phenotypes. Most TCR sequences were observed very rarely across donors, whereas some public TCRs were present in many individuals. A group of highly shared sequence variants was considered likely to be a technical artifact of the sequencing pipeline. A later genetic analysis associated a missense DCLRE1C variant with V-gene and J-gene trimming of TCR beta chains, and an independent cohort replicated the association. Because counts were too low, under 20 rarely observed V segments, including chromosome 9 orphons, were left out of the earlier analysis of 587 of the donors. Because some donors lacked HLA typing at each locus, the association tests relied only on the typed subset. A few of the identified cytomegalovirus-associated TCR beta chains were confirmed in vitro to be specific for cytomegalovirus antigens. In an earlier analysis of over 550 of the donors, most TCR beta V segments were observed in productive rearrangements about 87% or about 30% of the time, broadly matching IMGT annotations. In a later analysis, some 17,000 TCR beta sequences were associated with specific HLA alleles at a false discovery rate of 0.05. According to a later analysis, TCR association rates differed among HLA loci, with DRB1 alleles showing the most associated TCRs and HLA-C alleles showing the fewest. Correlated functional status among segregating V segments might reflect linkage disequilibrium, but an unknown experimental factor could not be ruled out. A later analysis reported that several top co-occurrence clusters appeared linked to parvovirus B19, influenza, CMV and Epstein-Barr virus. The 87-base-pair reads could not distinguish some IMGT-functional V segments, including TRBV6-2 and TRBV6-3, so those segments were excluded. According to a later analysis, most CMV-associated TCR beta chains appeared to be HLA-restricted, and the HLA associations seemed to be driven largely by CMV exposure. This cohort had only TCR beta chains sequenced, and the lack of alpha or paired-chain data limited which features could be detected. A later analysis found that HLA-associated TCR beta chains were more clonally expanded and had lower generation probabilities than equally common non-associated chains. The classifier was reported to diagnose cytomegalovirus status with high specificity and sensitivity in both the original and validation cohorts. The presence/absence analyses assumed that sequencing depth was roughly uniform across donors, and that assumption may not be true. The only immune exposure information available for the cohort was CMV serostatus.

CDR3 length: 13 amino acids, cysteine to phenylalanine. Only the CDR3 region is kept as DNA, spanning 39 bases read in frame from base 1. The germline V gene gives CDR1 as MDHEN and CDR2 as SYDVKM. V and J lose 6 bases and 3 bases, and a span of 9 bases separates them. In total, about 650 healthy bone marrow donors made up the cohort. At the time of sampling, every cohort member was nominally healthy, though immune exposures that went unrecorded were likely present. The donor was CMV seropositive and belonged to the group of 250 to 300 seropositive cohort members. Every donor gave a peripheral blood sample, and the peripheral blood mononuclear cells from that sample were used for TCR beta sequencing. The Qiagen DNeasy Blood Extraction Kit was used to extract genomic DNA from the blood cell samples.

The chain is encoded by TRBV28 joined to TRBJ1-5; the D segment could be TRBD1, given 5 matching bases. The clonotype comes from a woman in her thirties or forties in good health and CMV-seropositive. Sequenced sample: PBMCs. CDR3 protein: CASRTVANQPQHF. The nucleotides read TGTGCCAGCAGGACAGTGGCCAATCAGCCCCAGCATTTT.